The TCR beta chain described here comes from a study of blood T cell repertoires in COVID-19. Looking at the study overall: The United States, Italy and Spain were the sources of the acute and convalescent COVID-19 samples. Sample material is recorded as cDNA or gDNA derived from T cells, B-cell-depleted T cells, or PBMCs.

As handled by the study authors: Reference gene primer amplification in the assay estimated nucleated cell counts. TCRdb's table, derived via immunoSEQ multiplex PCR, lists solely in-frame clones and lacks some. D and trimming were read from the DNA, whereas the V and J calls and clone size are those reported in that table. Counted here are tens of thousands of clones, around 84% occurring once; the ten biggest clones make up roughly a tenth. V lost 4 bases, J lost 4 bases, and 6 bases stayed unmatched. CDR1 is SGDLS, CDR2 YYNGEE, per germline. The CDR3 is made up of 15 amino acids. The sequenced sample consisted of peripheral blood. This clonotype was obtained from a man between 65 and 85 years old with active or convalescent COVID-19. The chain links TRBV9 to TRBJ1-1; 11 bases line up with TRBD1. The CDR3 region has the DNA TGTGCCAGCAGCCCGGGACAGGGGGTGACCACTGAAGCTTTCTTT. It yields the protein CASSPGQGVTTEAFF.